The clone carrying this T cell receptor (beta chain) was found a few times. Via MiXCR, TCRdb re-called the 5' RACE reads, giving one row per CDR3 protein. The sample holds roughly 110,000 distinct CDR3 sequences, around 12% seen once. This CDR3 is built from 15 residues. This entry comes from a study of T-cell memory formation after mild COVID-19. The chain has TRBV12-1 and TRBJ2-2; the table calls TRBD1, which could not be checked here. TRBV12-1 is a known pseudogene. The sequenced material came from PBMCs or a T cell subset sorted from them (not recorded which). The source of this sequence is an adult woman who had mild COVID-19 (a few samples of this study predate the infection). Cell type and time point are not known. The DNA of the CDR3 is TGTGCCAGCAGGCCGCCGGGCTCATCCACCGGGGAGCTGTTTTTT. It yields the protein CASRPPGSSTGELFF.